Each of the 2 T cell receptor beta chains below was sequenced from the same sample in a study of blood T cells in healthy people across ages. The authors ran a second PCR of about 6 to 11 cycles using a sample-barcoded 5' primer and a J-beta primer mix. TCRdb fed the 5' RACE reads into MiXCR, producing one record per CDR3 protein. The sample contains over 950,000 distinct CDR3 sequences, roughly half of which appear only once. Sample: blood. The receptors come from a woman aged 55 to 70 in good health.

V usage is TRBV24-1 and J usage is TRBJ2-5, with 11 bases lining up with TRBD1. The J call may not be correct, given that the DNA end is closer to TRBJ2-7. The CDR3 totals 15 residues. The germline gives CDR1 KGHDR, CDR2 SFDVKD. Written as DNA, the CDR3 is TGTGCCACCAGTGATGGACAGGGGGCGCGATACGAGCAGTACTTC. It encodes CATSDGQGARYEQYF.

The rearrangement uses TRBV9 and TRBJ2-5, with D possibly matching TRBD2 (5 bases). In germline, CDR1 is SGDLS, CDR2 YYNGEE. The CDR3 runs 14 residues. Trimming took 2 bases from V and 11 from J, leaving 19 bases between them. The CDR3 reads CASSVVTSLSEQYF. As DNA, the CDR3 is TGTGCCAGCAGCGTTGTTACTAGTTTGAGTGAGCAGTACTTC.